The 24 T cell receptor beta chains listed next were all sequenced from one sample in a study of cytomegalovirus exposure and HLA in healthy donors. Use of 60 Vbeta and 13 Jbeta primers characterized the PCR. The protocol was immunoSEQ multiplex PCR, while the TCRdb copy is restricted to in-frame clones and leaves out a portion. The table records more than 95,000 clones, around 79% of them present only once. Sequencing was done on a sample of PBMCs. The receptors here all came from a man over 45 in good health and CMV-seropositive.

The J gene is TRBJ1-5, the V gene TRBV28; perhaps TRBD1 as D (6 bases). The germline gives CDR1 MDHEN, CDR2 SYDVKM. The CDR3 runs 15 residues. V was clipped by 5 bases and J by 9 bases, with 20 bases between them. The CDR3 sequence is CASSAGTFSGSPQHF. The CDR3 nucleotides read TGTGCCAGCAGTGCCGGGACATTTTCGGGATCGCCCCAGCATTTT. The full variable domain, with the rest looked up from reference TRBV28 and TRBJ1-5, is DVKVTQSSRYLVKRTGEKVFLECVQDMDHENMFWYRQDPGLGLRLIYFSYDVKMKEKGDIPEGYSVSREKKERFSLILESASTNQTSMYLCASSAGTFSGSPQHFGDGTRLSIL.

This sequence joins TRBV9 and TRBJ2-7; 9 bases fit TRBD2. J gave up 7 bases and V 0 bases, and 11 bases lay outside the gene matches. The germline gives CDR1 SGDLS, CDR2 YYNGEE. The CDR3 contains 16 residues. The CDR3 region has the DNA TGTGCCAGCAGCGTAGGAGGGATAGCGGGGGAGGGAGAGCAGTACTTC. Its protein product is CASSVGGIAGEGEQYF.

The DNA for the CDR3 is TGTGCCAGCAGTTTATTCGGGAGTGGAACAGATACGCAGTATTTT. Encoded protein: CASSLFGSGTDTQYF. V usage is TRBV28 and J usage is TRBJ2-3, with D possibly matching TRBD2 (6 bases). Trimming removed 1 base from V and 3 bases from J, with 11 bases in between. This CDR3 comprises 15 residues. Germline CDR1 is MDHEN and CDR2 is SYDVKM.

This chain joins TRBV7-3 and TRBJ2-6; TRBD2 agrees at 8 bases. V shed 2 bases, J shed 0 bases, and the junction held 9 bases outside the gene matches. The V gene's germline CDR1 is SGHTA and CDR2 FQGTGA. The CDR3 contains 19 residues. The CDR3 loop reads CASSLWGTRTSSGANVLTF. The CDR3, as DNA: TGTGCCAGCAGCTTATGGGGGACTAGAACTAGCTCTGGGGCCAACGTCCTGACTTTC.

In the case of this clone: Other DNA sequences of this sample code for an identical CDR3. The chain couples TRBV5-1 to TRBJ2-5, with 15 bases aligning to TRBD2. Germline V gives CDR1 SGHRS, CDR2 YFSETQ. This CDR3 has 15 amino acids. Germline trimming cut 4 bases from V and 5 bases from J; bases unmatched to any gene: 3. The CDR3 sequence: CASSRGTSGRETQYF. In DNA form, the CDR3 reads TGCGCCAGCAGCCGTGGGACTAGCGGGAGGGAGACCCAGTACTTC. Combining the CDR3 with reference TRBV5-1 and TRBJ2-5 gives the whole variable domain KAGVTQTPRYLIKTRGQQVTLSCSPISGHRSVSWYQQTPGQGLQFLFEYFSETQRNKGNFPGRFSGRQFSNSRSEMNVSTLELGDSALYLCASSRGTSGRETQYFGPGTRLLVL.

This clone was picked up a small number of times. This rearrangement joins TRBV7-8 to TRBJ2-7; possible D gene TRBD2, 5 bases. The CDR3 has 12 residues. The germline V and J ends were trimmed by 8 bases and 3 bases, with 11 bases remaining between them. Germline assignment: CDR1 SGHVS and CDR2 FQNEAQ. The CDR3 here is CASSGRGYEQYF. The CDR3 coding sequence is TGTGCCAGCTCCGGACGGGGCTACGAGCAGTACTTC.

The chain combines TRBV30 with TRBJ1-4; D uncertain. The V gene's germline CDR1 is GTSNPN and CDR2 SVGIG (reference sequence). Deletions cut 4 bases from V and 0 bases from J, with 9 bases between. CDR3 length: 14 amino acids. CDR3 sequence reads: CAWKRGTTNEKLFF. CDR3 sequence (DNA): TGTGCCTGGAAGCGCGGAACAACTAATGAAAAACTGTTTTTT.

The chain carries TRBV18 and TRBJ2-1, with 10 bases identical to TRBD2. With 2 bases clipped from V and 7 bases from J, the junction kept 8 bases outside the gene matches. The CDR3 runs 16 residues. Germline lookup yields CDR1 KGHSH and CDR2 LQKENI. CDR3 residues: CASSPGRTSGMNEQFF. The DNA of the CDR3 is TGTGCCAGCTCACCAGGGAGGACTAGCGGAATGAATGAGCAGTTCTTC.

The chain is built from TRBV19 and TRBJ2-1; 12 positions agree with TRBD2. The V gene's germline CDR1 is LNHDA and CDR2 SQIVND (reference sequence). Trimming took 6 bases from V and 7 from J; bases not matched to a gene: 10. The CDR3 is 16 residues long. The CDR3 is CASRITGTSGLNEQFF. CDR3 nucleotide sequence: TGTGCCAGTAGAATCACCGGGACTAGCGGGTTGAATGAGCAGTTCTTC.

This chain connects TRBV7-6 to TRBJ2-2, with 12 bases that match TRBD2. The germline V gene has CDR1 SGHVS and CDR2 FNYEAQ. The V segment lost 1 base and the J segment 2 bases; nucleotides outside the gene matches: 2. There are 17 residues in the CDR3. CDR3 nucleotide sequence: TGTGCCAGCAGCTTAGGACTAGCGGGAGATAACACCGGGGAGCTGTTTTTT. Its protein product is CASSLGLAGDNTGELFF.

Regarding this clone: Other nucleotide sequences from this sample produce the same CDR3. This chain uses TRBV15 with TRBJ2-5; tentatively, D is TRBD2 (6 bases). The V gene lost 1 base and the J gene lost 0 bases, with 9 bases spanning the gap. This CDR3 comprises 15 residues. Germline V gene sequence: CDR1 LNHNV, CDR2 YYDKDF (reference sequence). This chain's CDR3 is CATSRVAGYQETQYF. The CDR3 bases are TGTGCCACCAGCAGAGTTGCGGGGTACCAAGAGACCCAGTACTTC.

V is TRBV5-1 and J is TRBJ2-5; 11 nucleotides line up with TRBD1. V gave up 4 bases and J gave up 4 bases; unmatched junction bases: 6. This CDR3 has 15 amino acids. Germline V gene data show CDR1 as SGHRS and CDR2 as YFSETQ. The DNA for the CDR3 is TGCGCCAGCAGCCTCCGGACAGGGGGCGCAGAGACCCAGTACTTC. Amino acids: CASSLRTGGAETQYF.

The V gene is TRBV28, the J gene TRBJ2-1; 13 bases agree with TRBD2. Germline CDR1 MDHEN, CDR2 SYDVKM. J lost 7 bases, V lost 0 bases, and 6 bases had no gene match. The CDR3 is 17 amino acids. The CDR3 DNA reads as TGTGCCAGCAGTTTATGGACTAGCGGGAGGAGGGGGAATGAGCAGTTCTTC. Translation gives CASSLWTSGRRGNEQFF.

The V gene is TRBV2, the J gene TRBJ1-2, with 8 bases that match TRBD1. Germline V gives CDR1 SNHLY, CDR2 FYNNEI. The CDR3 extends over 14 amino acids. V dropped 8 bases and J dropped 4; count of bases not matched to a gene: 9. DNA for the CDR3: TGTGCCAGCGTAAGGACAGGGAACCTCTATGGCTACACCTTC. Encoded protein: CASVRTGNLYGYTF.

This clone has a handful of counts. This sequence joins TRBV7-2 and TRBJ2-7; a weak D match, TRBD2 (6 bases). Germline V lookup: CDR1 SGHTA, CDR2 FQGNSA. V was trimmed by 5 bases and J by 2 bases, leaving 13 bases between them. The CDR3 totals 14 residues. The CDR3 sequence is CASSLRGGTYEQYF. The CDR3 DNA sequence: TGTGCCAGCAGCCTCCGCGGCGGGACCTACGAGCAGTACTTC.

This sequence joins TRBV6-1 and TRBJ2-5; D may be TRBD1 (5 bases). With 9 bases removed from V and 2 bases from J, the gap between germline ends came to 13 bases. CDR3 length equals 13 residues. CDR1 MNHNS and CDR2 SASEGT come from the germline V gene. In DNA, the CDR3 is TGTGCCAGTCTCGAAAGGGGACAAGAGACCCAGTACTTC. Protein sequence: CASLERGQETQYF.

The chain has TRBV11-2 and TRBJ1-4; D may be TRBD1 (6 bases). Germline lookup yields CDR1 SGHAT and CDR2 FQNNGV. Between the trimmed V and J ends, which lost 2 bases and 7 bases, there was a span of 14 bases. The CDR3 is 15 residues long. In DNA, the CDR3 is TGTGCCAGCAGCTTACGGGGGGGCGCAGGTGAAAAACTGTTTTTT. Residues: CASSLRGGAGEKLFF.

J is TRBJ2-7 and V is TRBV7-2; a weak D match, TRBD2 (5 bases). CDR3 length equals 14 residues. Looked up from germline, CDR1 is SGHTA and CDR2 is FQGNSA. V was shortened by 5 bases and J by 7 bases, with 18 bases between the two germline ends. CDR3 residues: CASSPPRGLGEQYF. DNA of the CDR3: TGTGCCAGCAGCCCCCCACGAGGACTGGGTGAGCAGTACTTC.

The genes are TRBV5-4 and TRBJ2-7; 7 bases align to TRBD2. The CDR3 has 16 amino acids. V lost 4 bases and J lost 2; bases outside the gene matches: 12. CDR1 SGHNT and CDR2 YYREEE come from the germline V gene (reference sequence). CDR3 sequence (DNA): TGTGCCAGCAGCCCGGGTAGTGGCGGGGGAACCTACGAGCAGTACTTC. This codes for CASSPGSGGGTYEQYF.

The chain carries TRBV9 and TRBJ2-3; D may be TRBD2 (6 bases). This CDR3 contains 14 residues. Germline-derived CDR1 and CDR2 are SGDLS and YYNGEE. Trimming took off 3 bases at V and 4 bases at J, with 12 bases between the two ends. The CDR3 sequence: CASSGLGTADTQYF. In nucleotides, the CDR3 is TGTGCCAGCAGCGGACTAGGAACTGCAGATACGCAGTATTTT.

The CDR3 spells CASTLESGRKHNEQFF. In DNA form, the CDR3 reads TGTGCCAGTACCCTGGAGAGCGGGAGAAAGCACAATGAGCAGTTCTTC. The gene calls are TRBV19 and TRBJ2-1, with 8 bases matching TRBD2. The germline CDR1 and CDR2 sequences are LNHDA and SQIVND (reference sequence). The CDR3 extends over 16 amino acids. V dropped 7 bases and J dropped 5; count of bases not matched to a gene: 13.

This clone appeared a few times. The chain employs TRBV6-5 and TRBJ2-7; D perhaps matches TRBD2 (5 bases). Trimming removed 6 bases from V and 0 bases from J, with 6 bases in between. CDR1 and CDR2 (germline): MNHEY, SVGAGI. CDR3 length: 12 amino acids. CDR3 coding DNA: TGTGCCAGCAGGGGGAGCTCCTACGAGCAGTACTTC. It yields the protein CASRGSSYEQYF.

V usage is TRBV6-6 and J usage is TRBJ1-2; D gene ambiguous. The germline CDR1 and CDR2 sequences are MNHNY and SVGAGI (reference sequence). Trimming cost V 5 bases and J 4 bases, with 8 bases left between them. There are 12 residues in the CDR3. The CDR3 bases are TGTGCCAGCAGTCGCAGTATCTATGGCTACACCTTC. As protein: CASSRSIYGYTF.

Of note for this clone: The same CDR3 is also encoded by other DNA sequences in this sample. V is TRBV7-9 and J is TRBJ1-5; TRBD1 matches 8 bases. Trimming took 5 bases from V and 4 from J; bases not matched to a gene: 7. The CDR3 sequence is 15 residues long. Per the germline V gene, CDR1 is SEHNR and CDR2 is FQNEAQ (reference sequence). The DNA for the CDR3 is TGTGCCAGCAGCCCCGGGACAGGTCAAAATCAGCCCCAGCATTTT. Its protein product is CASSPGTGQNQPQHF.